The 2 T cell receptor beta chains reported below all come from one sample, sequenced in a study of vaccination effects on CD4 cells after COVID-19. These receptors are not linked to any known antigen. Before sequencing, viral peptide pools were used by the ViraFEST assay to expand antigen-specific CD4+ T cells. An approximately ten-day culture period preceded the isolation of CD4+ T cells. Each participant was administered two doses of either the BNT162b2 or the mRNA-1273 vaccine. Assay used: immunoSEQ multiplex PCR; TCRdb lists only in-frame clones, some missing. The sample holds about 69,000 clones, under 80% seen once. Specimen: CD4+ T cells from PBMCs cultured with HCoV-OC43 spike peptides, collected after COVID-19 vaccination. Subset specified: HCoV-OC43 spike overlapping peptide pool stimulation. The receptors were sampled from a human donor who received a COVID-19 vaccine.

V usage is TRBV19 and J usage is TRBJ1-1; D possibly corresponds to TRBD1 (6 bases). The germline V gene encodes CDR1 LNHDA and CDR2 SQIVND (reference sequence). The CDR3 is 12 amino acids. V lost 6 bases to trimming and J lost 7 bases, with 12 bases between them. In DNA form, the CDR3 reads TGTGCCAGTAGCAGGGGAGGAGGTGAAGCTTTCTTT. This translates into CASSRGGGEAFF.

This sequence joins TRBV15 and TRBJ2-1, with 7 bases matching TRBD1. The CDR3 extends over 14 amino acids. Germline CDR1 reads LNHNV; CDR2 reads YYDKDF (reference sequence). The ends lost 0 bases at V and 12 bases at J; junction bases unmatched: 8. In DNA, the CDR3 is TGTGCCACCAGCAGAGATCAGGGGACAGAACTGCAGTTCTTC. This encodes CATSRDQGTELQFF.